This T cell receptor beta chain was identified during a study of blood T cell repertoires in COVID-19. Overall study context: Donors in the United States, Italy and Spain gave samples during acute or convalescent COVID-19.

Enrollment of patients from Seattle took place during active infection, with longitudinal follow-up. Assay used: immunoSEQ multiplex PCR; TCRdb lists only in-frame clones, some missing. The sample shows roughly 410,000 clones, around nine tenths of them seen only once. V was cut by 5 bases and J by 4 bases, with 16 bases left in between. The germline gives CDR1 SGHTA, CDR2 FQGNSA. The CDR3 has 15 amino acids. The chain joins TRBV7-2 to TRBJ2-3; a weak D match, TRBD1 (6 bases). Sequencing input: peripheral blood. The origin of this receptor is a woman aged 40 to 55 with COVID-19, enrolled during active disease. The CDR3 here is CASSLRGSSADTQYF. DNA of the CDR3: TGTGCCAGCAGCCTAAGGGGGAGTTCGGCAGATACGCAGTATTTT.